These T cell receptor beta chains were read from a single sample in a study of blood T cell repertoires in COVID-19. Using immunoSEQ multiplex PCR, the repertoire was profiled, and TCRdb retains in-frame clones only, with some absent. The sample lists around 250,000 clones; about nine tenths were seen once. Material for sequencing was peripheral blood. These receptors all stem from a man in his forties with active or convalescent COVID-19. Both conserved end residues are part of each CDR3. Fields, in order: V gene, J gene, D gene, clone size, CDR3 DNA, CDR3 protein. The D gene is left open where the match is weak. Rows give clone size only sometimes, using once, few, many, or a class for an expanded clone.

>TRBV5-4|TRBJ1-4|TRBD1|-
TGTGCCAGCAGCGGGGGGACAGGCCTAGGTGAAAAACTGTTTTTT
CASSGGTGLGEKLFF
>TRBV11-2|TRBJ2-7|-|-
TGTGCCAGCAGCTCCACCCCGATTAGCGGCGTACGTGTCTACGAGCAGTACTTC
CASSSTPISGVRVYEQYF
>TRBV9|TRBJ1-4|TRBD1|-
TGTGCCAGCAGCGTCGACAGGGGCCGGGAAAAACTGTTTTTT
CASSVDRGREKLFF
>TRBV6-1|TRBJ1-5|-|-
TGTGCCAGCAGTGACGGGCTACACAGGAATCAGCCCCAGCATTTT
CASSDGLHRNQPQHF
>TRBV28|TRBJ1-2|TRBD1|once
TGTGCCAGCAGCTCGACAGGGGGCGAATTCTATGGCTACACCTTC
CASSSTGGEFYGYTF
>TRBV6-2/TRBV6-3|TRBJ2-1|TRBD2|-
TGTGCCAGCAGTCTACTAGCGGGGGAGCAGTTCTTC
CASSLLAGEQFF
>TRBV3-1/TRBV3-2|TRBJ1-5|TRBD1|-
TGTGCCAGCAGCCAAACAGGGGGCAATCAGCCCCAGCATTTT
CASSQTGGNQPQHF
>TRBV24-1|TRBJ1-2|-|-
TGTGCCACCAGTGAGGACAACACCCTCTATGGCTACACCTTC
CATSEDNTLYGYTF
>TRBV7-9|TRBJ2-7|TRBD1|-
TGTGCCAGCAGCTTAGTAGGGGGCTATCAAGACGAGCAGTACTTC
CASSLVGGYQDEQYF
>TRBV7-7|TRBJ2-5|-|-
TGTGCTAGCAGCTCGAGCCTGGGAGAAGAGACCCAGTACTTC
CASSSSLGEETQYF
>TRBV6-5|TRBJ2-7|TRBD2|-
TGTGCCAGCAGTTACTCCTCGGGGGGAGCACCCTCCGAGCAGTACTTC
CASSYSSGGAPSEQYF
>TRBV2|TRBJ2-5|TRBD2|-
TGTGCCAGCACCCCCCCGTGGTCAACACCACTAGCGGGAGTTAGAGAGACCCAGTACTTC
CASTPPWSTPLAGVRETQYF
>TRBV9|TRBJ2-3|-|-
TGTGCCAGCAGCCCCGAGGCGTCAGAATCAGATACGCAGTATTTT
CASSPEASESDTQYF
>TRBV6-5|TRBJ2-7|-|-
TGTGCCAGCAGGCCTCTGACATTAGACGAGCAGTACTTC
CASRPLTLDEQYF
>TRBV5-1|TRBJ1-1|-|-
TGCGCCAGCAGCTTGAATCGGGAAATGAACACTGAAGCTTTCTTT
CASSLNREMNTEAFF
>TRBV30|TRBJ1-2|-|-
TGTGCCTGGGCGACAGAGAGCTACTATGGCTACACCTTC
CAWATESYYGYTF
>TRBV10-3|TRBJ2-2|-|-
TGTGCCATCAGCCTAGACAGAGCACCCGGGGAGCTGTTTTTT
CAISLDRAPGELFF
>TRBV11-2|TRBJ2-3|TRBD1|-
TGTGCCAGCAGCTTAGTCCGGTGGGGACAGGGGCCAGATACGCAGTATTTT
CASSLVRWGQGPDTQYF
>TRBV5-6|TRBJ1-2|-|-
TGTGCCAGCAGCTTGGAAGTAGGGAGTGGCTACACCTTC
CASSLEVGSGYTF
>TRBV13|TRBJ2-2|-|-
TGTGCCAGCAGCCTGACAGGAACCGGGGAGCTGTTTTTT
CASSLTGTGELFF
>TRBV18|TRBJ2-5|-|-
TGTGCCAGCTCACCGGAAGAGGGAATACAAGAGACCCAGTACTTC
CASSPEEGIQETQYF
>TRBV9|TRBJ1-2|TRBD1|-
TGTGCCAGCAGCCCTGGGACAGAAGGATATGGCTACACCTTC
CASSPGTEGYGYTF